This T cell receptor (beta chain) was profiled in a study of T cell responses to AZD1222 COVID-19 vaccine. General study points: The sample set comprised mostly white British donors with more females, and clonal diversity was possibly underestimated.

TCRdb's copy holds only in-frame clones and misses some; the assay was immunoSEQ multiplex PCR. Altogether 140,000 to 150,000 clones are present, roughly nine tenths being singletons, with the ten largest covering about 4%. Trimming cost V 3 bases and J 7 bases; bases outside gene matches: 6. Germline V CDR1 and CDR2: SGHNT, YENEEA. The CDR3 is made up of 15 amino acids. About this clone: Its antigen is unidentified.

This TCR derives from an adult who received the AZD1222 COVID-19 vaccine. V usage is TRBV11-3 and J usage is TRBJ2-3; 11 bases match TRBD2. Source: peripheral blood, taken 28 days after the second AZD1222 dose. CDR3 loop: CASSLETSGIHTQYF. In DNA, the CDR3 is TGTGCCAGCAGCTTGGAGACTAGCGGGATCCATACGCAGTATTTT.